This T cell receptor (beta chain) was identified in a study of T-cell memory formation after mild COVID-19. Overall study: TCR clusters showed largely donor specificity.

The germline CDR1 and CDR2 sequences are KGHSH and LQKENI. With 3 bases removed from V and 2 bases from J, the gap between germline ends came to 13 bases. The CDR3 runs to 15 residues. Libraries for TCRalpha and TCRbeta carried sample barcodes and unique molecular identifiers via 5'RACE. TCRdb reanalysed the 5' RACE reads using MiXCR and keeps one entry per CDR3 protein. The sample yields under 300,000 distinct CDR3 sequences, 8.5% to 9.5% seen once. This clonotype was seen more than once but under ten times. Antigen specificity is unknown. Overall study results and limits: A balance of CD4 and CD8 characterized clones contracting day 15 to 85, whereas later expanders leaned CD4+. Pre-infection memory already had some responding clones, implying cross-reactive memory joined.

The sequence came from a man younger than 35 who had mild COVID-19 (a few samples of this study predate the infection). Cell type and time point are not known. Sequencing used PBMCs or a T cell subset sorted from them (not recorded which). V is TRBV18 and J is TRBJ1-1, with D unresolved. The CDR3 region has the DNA TGTGCCAGCTCACCTTCTTTGAGGGAAAACACTGAAGCTTTCTTT. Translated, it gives CASSPSLRENTEAFF.